This T cell receptor beta chain originates from a study of immune evolution from preneoplasia to lung adenocarcinoma. In regard to this clone: The antigen is undetermined.

The protocol was immunoSEQ multiplex PCR, while the TCRdb copy is restricted to in-frame clones and leaves out a portion. The sample lists approximately 26,000 clones; 74% were seen once. General study results and limits: Top clone frequencies peaked in normal lung, apparently declining through invasive adenocarcinoma.

The TCR originated in a person aged 60 to 70 with invasive lung adenocarcinoma. Some clones in this sample may be carry-over from other donors' samples. The sample taken for sequencing was FFPE invasive lung adenocarcinoma tissue.

CDR3 DNA: TGTGCCAGCAGCTTAACTAGTGGTAATGAGCAGTTCTTC. Protein: CASSLTSGNEQFF. The chain employs TRBV11-1 and TRBJ2-1; D is perhaps TRBD2 (5 bases). Trimming pared 2 bases from V and 7 bases from J, leaving 9 bases between. The length of the CDR3 is 13 residues. The germline V gene encodes CDR1 SGHAT and CDR2 FQDESV (reference sequence).